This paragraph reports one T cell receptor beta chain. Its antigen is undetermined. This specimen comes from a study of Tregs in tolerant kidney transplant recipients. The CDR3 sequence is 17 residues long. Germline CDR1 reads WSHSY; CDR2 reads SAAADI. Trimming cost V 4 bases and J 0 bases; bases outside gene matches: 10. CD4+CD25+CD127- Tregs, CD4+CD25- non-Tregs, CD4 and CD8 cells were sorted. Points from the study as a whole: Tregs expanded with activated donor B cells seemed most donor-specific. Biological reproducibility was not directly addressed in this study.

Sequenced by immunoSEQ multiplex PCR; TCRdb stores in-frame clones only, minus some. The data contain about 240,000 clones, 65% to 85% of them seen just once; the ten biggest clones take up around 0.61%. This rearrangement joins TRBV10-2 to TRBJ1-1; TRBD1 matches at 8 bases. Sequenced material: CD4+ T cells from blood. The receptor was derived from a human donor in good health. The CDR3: CASSGGGTGGLNTEAFF. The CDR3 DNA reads TGCGCCAGCAGTGGAGGGGGGACAGGAGGGTTGAACACTGAAGCTTTCTTT.